Listed below are T cell receptor beta chains from one sample, sequenced in a study of blood T cell repertoires in COVID-19. Method: immunoSEQ multiplex PCR; TCRdb's copy keeps in-frame clones and lacks some. Here the sample spans around 470,000 clones, about 92% being singletons. Sequencing was performed on PBMCs or T cells enriched from blood (not recorded which). The origin of the receptors is a man between 18 and 35 years old who had recovered from COVID-19. Both conserved end residues are part of each CDR3. D genes are given only for firm matches. Clone size is shown for a subset of rows, as once, few, many or a class of expanded clone.

-	-	TRBV5-1	TRBJ1-6	TGCGCCAGCAGCCCGACGTGGGAGACGTATAATTCACCCCTCCACTTT	CASSPTWETYNSPLHF
-	-	TRBV3-1/TRBV3-2	TRBJ2-7	TGTGCCAGCAGCCAAGTTGAACCAGGGCTAGAAAACGAGCAGTACTTC	CASSQVEPGLENEQYF
TRBD2	-	TRBV5-1	TRBJ2-7	TGCGCCAGCAGCCCCGGACTAGCGGGGTTTGCAATCTACGAGCAGTACTTC	CASSPGLAGFAIYEQYF
TRBD2	-	TRBV10-3	TRBJ2-5	TGTGCCATCAGTGAGTCGCTAGCGGGGCAAGAGACCCAGTACTTC	CAISESLAGQETQYF
TRBD2	-	TRBV30	TRBJ2-7	TGTGCCTGGACGACTAGCGGATACGAGCAGTACTTC	CAWTTSGYEQYF
-	-	TRBV30	TRBJ1-1	TGTGCCTGGAGTGTACGGTTAACTGAAGCTTTCTTT	CAWSVRLTEAFF
-	-	TRBV9	TRBJ2-7	TGTGCCAGCAGCACTTCGACAGAGTCCTACGAGCAGTACTTC	CASSTSTESYEQYF
TRBD2	-	TRBV5-4	TRBJ2-2	TGTGCCAGCAGCTTGTTCGGGGGGGCCTGGTCGAACACCGGGGAGCTGTTTTTT	CASSLFGGAWSNTGELFF
TRBD1	-	TRBV6-1	TRBJ1-2	TGTGCCAGCAGTGCGGGACAGGGGGCGCACGGCTATGGCTACACCTTC	CASSAGQGAHGYGYTF
-	-	TRBV18	TRBJ2-7	TGTGCCAGCTCACCGGGCCCAACCTACGAGCAGTACTTC	CASSPGPTYEQYF
-	-	TRBV5-4	TRBJ2-5	TGTGCCAGCAGCTTGGGGGGAAGGGGCCAAGAGACCCAGTACTTC	CASSLGGRGQETQYF
-	-	TRBV27	TRBJ1-3	TGTGCCAGCAGTTTACGGAGCTCTGGAAACACCATATATTTT	CASSLRSSGNTIYF
-	-	TRBV7-8	TRBJ2-1	TGTGCCAGCAGCTTAGGTCTGGGCCGCAGCTCCTACAATGAGCAGTTCTTC	CASSLGLGRSSYNEQFF
-	-	TRBV6-1	TRBJ2-1	TGTGCCAGCAGTGACTTAGGGCGGGTTCCCTACAATGAGCAGTTCTTC	CASSDLGRVPYNEQFF
-	-	TRBV28	TRBJ1-4	TGTGCCAGCAGTTTAGGTTCCCAGGCGAATGAAAAACTGTTTTTT	CASSLGSQANEKLFF
-	-	TRBV5-1	TRBJ1-6	TGCGCCAGCAGATCCGGACTCCCAAATTCACCCCTCCACTTT	CASRSGLPNSPLHF
-	-	TRBV9	TRBJ2-1	TGTGCCAGCAGCGTAGATAGCGCCGGTGAGCAGTTCTTC	CASSVDSAGEQFF
-	-	TRBV27	TRBJ1-2	TGTGCCAGCAGTTTATCGCGGCAGTATGGCTACACCTTC	CASSLSRQYGYTF
-	-	TRBV20-1	TRBJ2-1	TGCAGTGCTAGTTTTCAGGGGCGTGAGCAGTTCTTC	CSASFQGREQFF
-	-	TRBV19	TRBJ1-2	TGTGCCAGTAGTATGTTTGGTTTTGGGACAACGAACTATGGCTACACCTTC	CASSMFGFGTTNYGYTF
-	once	TRBV30	TRBJ2-7	TGTGCCTGGAGGAACTTAGACTCCTACGAGCAGTACTTC	CAWRNLDSYEQYF
TRBD1	-	TRBV11-3	TRBJ1-3	TGTGCCAGCAGACCGGGACAGCCGGAGGACACCATATATTTT	CASRPGQPEDTIYF
TRBD2	-	TRBV3-1/TRBV3-2	TRBJ2-1	TGTGCCAGCAGCCAAGGACTAGCGGGGGGGCCGGAAAATGAGCAGTTCTTC	CASSQGLAGGPENEQFF
TRBD2	-	TRBV19	TRBJ2-7	TGTGCCAGTAGTACGCCCGGGACTAGCGGGGAACTAGGGGAATTGTACGAGCAGTACTTC	CASSTPGTSGELGELYEQYF
-	once	TRBV6-5	TRBJ2-3	TGTGCCAGCAGTAGCCGCAGGACAGATACGCAGTATTTT	CASSSRRTDTQYF
-	few	TRBV19	TRBJ1-2	TGTGCCAGTAGTACCGGTTCCCAAAACTATGGCTACACCTTC	CASSTGSQNYGYTF
TRBD2	many	TRBV2	TRBJ2-7	TGTGCCAGCAGCGCCCCACTAGCGGGAGGTCTGAACGAGCAGTACTTC	CASSAPLAGGLNEQYF
-	few	TRBV30	TRBJ1-2	TGTGCCTGGAGAAAGGGGGGCTACACCTTC	CAWRKGGYTF
TRBD1	once	TRBV9	TRBJ1-3	TGTGCCAGCAGCGTAGTCGGGACAGGGACCGGAAACACCATATATTTT	CASSVVGTGTGNTIYF
TRBD1	-	TRBV30	TRBJ1-6	TGTGCCTGGAGTGGAACAGGGGAATCACCCCTCCACTTT	CAWSGTGESPLHF
-	-	TRBV7-9	TRBJ1-3	TGTGCCAGCAGCTTAGCGTCGGGCGGGAACACCATATATTTT	CASSLASGGNTIYF
-	-	TRBV29-1	TRBJ2-7	TGCAGCGTTGTGCAGGGGCTAGGGTCCGAGCAGTACTTC	CSVVQGLGSEQYF
TRBD2	-	TRBV28	TRBJ2-1	TGTGCCAGCAGTCCTAGCGGGAGCTCCTACAATGAGCAGTTCTTC	CASSPSGSSYNEQFF
-	once	TRBV11-3	TRBJ1-6	TGTGCCAGCAGCTTCAGACAGGCGAGCTCCTATAATTCACCCCTCCACTTT	CASSFRQASSYNSPLHF
TRBD1	-	TRBV7-9	TRBJ1-5	TGTGCCAGCTCCCAGGGGACAGGGATAGCGCAGCCCCAGCATTTT	CASSQGTGIAQPQHF
TRBD2	-	TRBV6-6	TRBJ2-5	TGTGCCAGCAGTTACTCGAGGGAGGGCGGGGAGACCCAGTACTTC	CASSYSREGGETQYF
-	-	TRBV10-3	TRBJ2-3	TGTGCCATCAGTAGCTTAGATACGCAGTATTTT	CAISSLDTQYF
-	-	TRBV18	TRBJ1-3	TGTGCCAGCTCATCTAAGCCAGGAACCCTCTCTGGAAACACCATATATTTT	CASSSKPGTLSGNTIYF
-	-	TRBV5-6	TRBJ1-2	TGTGCCAGCAGGTATGGACAGAACTATGGCTACACCTTC	CASRYGQNYGYTF
TRBD1	-	TRBV18	TRBJ2-7	TGTGCCAGCTCACCAGGGACAGGCCCCACCTACGAGCAGTACTTC	CASSPGTGPTYEQYF
TRBD1	-	TRBV10-2	TRBJ1-4	TGCGCCAGCAGTGCCGGGACAGGCTTTAATGAAAAACTGTTTTTT	CASSAGTGFNEKLFF
TRBD1	-	TRBV2	TRBJ1-1	TGTGCCAGCAAGGGGACAGGGTCGTTGGTTACTGAAGCTTTCTTT	CASKGTGSLVTEAFF
TRBD2	-	TRBV29-1	TRBJ2-7	TGCAGCGTTTCGCATCGACTAGCGGGAATCGAGCAGTACTTC	CSVSHRLAGIEQYF
TRBD1	once	TRBV19	TRBJ2-4	TGTGCCAGTAGTATAACCACTGGGACAGGGCCATACTTC	CASSITTGTGPYF
TRBD2	-	TRBV27	TRBJ2-7	TGTGCCAGCAGTTTGAGTGGGAGGGAGTACGAGCAGTACTTC	CASSLSGREYEQYF
TRBD1	once	TRBV9	TRBJ1-6	TGTGCCAGCAGCGGCGGGGACAGGGTGACACCCCTCCACTTT	CASSGGDRVTPLHF
-	-	TRBV29-1	TRBJ2-1	TGCAGCGTTGCGCTCAGACTCTCCTACAATGAGCAGTTCTTC	CSVALRLSYNEQFF
-	-	TRBV5-5	TRBJ2-7	TGTGCCAGCAGCTGGGGCAATCTTTCCTACGAGCAGTACTTC	CASSWGNLSYEQYF
TRBD1	-	TRBV28	TRBJ1-2	TGTGCCAGCAGTCTTACCCGACAGGGTGGCGGCTACACCTTC	CASSLTRQGGGYTF
TRBD1	-	TRBV4-1	TRBJ1-6	TGCGCCAGCAGCCAAGTCCCCCGACAGGGTGGAAATTCACCCCTCCACTTT	CASSQVPRQGGNSPLHF